This entry describes one T cell receptor (beta chain). Its antigen remains unknown. Method: immunoSEQ multiplex PCR; TCRdb's copy keeps in-frame clones and lacks some. The sample contains 77,000 or so clones, around 83% of which appear only once. This entry belongs to a study of lymphopenia after photon versus proton radiotherapy. V shed 0 bases and J shed 7 bases, with 10 bases lying between them. In germline, CDR1 is WSHSY, CDR2 SAAADI. This CDR3 is built from 13 residues. Points from the study as a whole: After lymphocyte nadir, photon-treated repertoires showed oligoclonal expansion, especially CD8+ Temra. Survival link was tested only in deceased patients; proton benefit remains a possibility.

The receptor comes from a man aged 60 to 69 with pancreatic cancer. The input for sequencing was peripheral blood, taken from a patient treated with proton-based radiotherapy. The chain is built from TRBV10-2 and TRBJ2-7; D is ambiguous. The CDR3 DNA reads TGCGCCAGCAGTGAGTCTGGGGAAGGAGAGCAGTACTTC. Translating it yields CASSESGEGEQYF.